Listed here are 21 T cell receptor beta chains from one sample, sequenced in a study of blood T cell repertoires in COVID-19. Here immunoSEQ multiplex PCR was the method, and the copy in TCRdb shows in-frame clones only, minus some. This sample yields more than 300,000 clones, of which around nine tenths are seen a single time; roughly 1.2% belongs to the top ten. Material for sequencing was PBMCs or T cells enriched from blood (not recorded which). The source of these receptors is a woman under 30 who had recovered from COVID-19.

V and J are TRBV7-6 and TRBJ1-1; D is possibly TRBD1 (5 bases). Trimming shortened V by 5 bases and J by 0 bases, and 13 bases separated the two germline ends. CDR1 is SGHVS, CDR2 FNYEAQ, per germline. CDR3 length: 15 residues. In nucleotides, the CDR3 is TGTGCCAGCAGCCGGACTACAGGAGTGAACACTGAAGCTTTCTTT. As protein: CASSRTTGVNTEAFF.

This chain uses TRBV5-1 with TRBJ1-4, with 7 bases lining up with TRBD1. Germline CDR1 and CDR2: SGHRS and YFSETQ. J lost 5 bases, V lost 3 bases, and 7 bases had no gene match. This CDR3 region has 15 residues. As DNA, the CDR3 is TGCGCCAGCAGCTCCCGCGCAGGGGGGAATGAAAAACTGTTTTTT. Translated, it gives CASSSRAGGNEKLFF.

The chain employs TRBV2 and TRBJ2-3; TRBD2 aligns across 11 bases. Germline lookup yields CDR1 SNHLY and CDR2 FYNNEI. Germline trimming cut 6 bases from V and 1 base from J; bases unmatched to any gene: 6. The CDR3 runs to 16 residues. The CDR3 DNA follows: TGTGCCAGCAGGGGGACTAGCGGTCTGGGCACAGATACGCAGTATTTT. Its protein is CASRGTSGLGTDTQYF. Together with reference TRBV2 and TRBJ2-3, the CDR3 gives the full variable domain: EPEVTQTPSHQVTQMGQEVILRCVPISNHLYFYWYRQILGQKVEFLVSFYNNEISEKSEIFDDQFSVERPDGSNFTLKIRSTKLEDSAMYFCASRGTSGLGTDTQYFGPGTRLTVL.

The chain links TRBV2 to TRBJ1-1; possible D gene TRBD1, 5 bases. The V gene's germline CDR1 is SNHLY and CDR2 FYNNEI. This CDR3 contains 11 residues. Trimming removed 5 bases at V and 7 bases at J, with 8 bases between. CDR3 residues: CASSPQGEAFF. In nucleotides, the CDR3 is TGTGCCAGCAGTCCGCAGGGTGAAGCTTTCTTT.

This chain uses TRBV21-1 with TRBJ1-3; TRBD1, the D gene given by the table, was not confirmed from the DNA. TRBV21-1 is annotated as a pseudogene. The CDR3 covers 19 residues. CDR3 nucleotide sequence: TGTGCCAGCAGCAAATTCCCGACAGGGGGCGAGTTTAAAGGAAACACCATATATTTT. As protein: CASSKFPTGGEFKGNTIYF.

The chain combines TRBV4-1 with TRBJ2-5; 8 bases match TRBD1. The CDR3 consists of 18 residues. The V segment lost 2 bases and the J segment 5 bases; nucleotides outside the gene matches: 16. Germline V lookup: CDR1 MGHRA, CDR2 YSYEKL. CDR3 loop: CASSQPGIGQGETETQYF. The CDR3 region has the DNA TGCGCCAGCAGCCAACCTGGAATTGGACAGGGTGAGACGGAGACCCAGTACTTC.

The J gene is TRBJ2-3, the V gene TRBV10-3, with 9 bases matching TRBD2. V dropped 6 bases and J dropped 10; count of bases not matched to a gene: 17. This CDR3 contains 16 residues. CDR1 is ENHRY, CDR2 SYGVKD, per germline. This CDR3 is CAISETTGLSGGPQYF. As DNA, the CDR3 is TGTGCCATCAGCGAAACTACGGGGCTCAGCGGGGGGCCGCAGTATTTT.

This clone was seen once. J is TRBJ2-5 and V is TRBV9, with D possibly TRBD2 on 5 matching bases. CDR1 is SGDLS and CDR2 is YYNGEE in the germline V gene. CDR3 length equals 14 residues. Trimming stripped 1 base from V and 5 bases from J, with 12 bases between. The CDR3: CASSVSGRGETQYF. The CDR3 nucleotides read TGTGCCAGCAGCGTATCCGGCCGCGGGGAGACCCAGTACTTC.

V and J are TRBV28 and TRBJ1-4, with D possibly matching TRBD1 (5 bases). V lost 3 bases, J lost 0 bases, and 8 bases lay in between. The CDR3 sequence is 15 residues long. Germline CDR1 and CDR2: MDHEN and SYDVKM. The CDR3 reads CASSFRGATNEKLFF. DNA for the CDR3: TGTGCCAGCAGTTTTAGGGGTGCAACTAATGAAAAACTGTTTTTT.

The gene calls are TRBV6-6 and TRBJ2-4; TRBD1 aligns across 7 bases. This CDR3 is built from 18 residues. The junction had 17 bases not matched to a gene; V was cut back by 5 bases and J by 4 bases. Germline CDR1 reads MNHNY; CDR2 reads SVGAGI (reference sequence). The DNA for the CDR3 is TGTGCCAGCAGTCGTCAAAGGAAGGACAGGATGGGTAAAAACATTCAGTACTTC. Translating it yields CASSRQRKDRMGKNIQYF.

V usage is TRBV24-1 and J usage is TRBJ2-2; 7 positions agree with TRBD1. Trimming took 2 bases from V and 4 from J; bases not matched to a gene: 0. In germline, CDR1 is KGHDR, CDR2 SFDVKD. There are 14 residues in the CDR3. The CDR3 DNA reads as TGTGCCACCAGTGATTGGGACAGCACCGGGGAGCTGTTTTTT. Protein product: CATSDWDSTGELFF.

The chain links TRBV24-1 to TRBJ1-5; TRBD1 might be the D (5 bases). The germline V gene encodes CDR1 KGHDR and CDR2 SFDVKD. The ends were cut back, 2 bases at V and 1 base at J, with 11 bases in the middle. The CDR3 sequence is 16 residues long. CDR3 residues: CATSDYQGASNQPQHF. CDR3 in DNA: TGTGCCACCAGTGATTACCAAGGGGCAAGCAATCAGCCCCAGCATTTT.

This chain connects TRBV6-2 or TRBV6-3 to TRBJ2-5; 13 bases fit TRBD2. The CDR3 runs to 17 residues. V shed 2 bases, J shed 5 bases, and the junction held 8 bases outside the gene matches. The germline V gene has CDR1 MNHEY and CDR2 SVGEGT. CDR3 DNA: TGTGCCAGCAGTTACCCCGGACTAGCGGGGGCGGGGGAGACCCAGTACTTC. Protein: CASSYPGLAGAGETQYF.

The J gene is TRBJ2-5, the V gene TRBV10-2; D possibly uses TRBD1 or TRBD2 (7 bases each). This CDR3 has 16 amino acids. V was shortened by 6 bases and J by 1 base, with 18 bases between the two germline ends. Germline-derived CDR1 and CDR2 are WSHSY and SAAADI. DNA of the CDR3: TGCGCCAGCAGGGAGGGGGCTAGCGGATGCCAAGAGACCCAGTACTTC. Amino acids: CASREGASGCQETQYF.

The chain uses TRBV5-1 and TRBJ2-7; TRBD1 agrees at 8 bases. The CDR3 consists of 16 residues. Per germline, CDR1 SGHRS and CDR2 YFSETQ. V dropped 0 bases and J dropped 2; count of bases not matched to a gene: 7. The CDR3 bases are TGCGCCAGCAGCTTGGCGACAGGGGACCCCGCCTACGAGCAGTACTTC. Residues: CASSLATGDPAYEQYF. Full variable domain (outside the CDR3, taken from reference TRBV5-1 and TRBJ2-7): KAGVTQTPRYLIKTRGQQVTLSCSPISGHRSVSWYQQTPGQGLQFLFEYFSETQRNKGNFPGRFSGRQFSNSRSEMNVSTLELGDSALYLCASSLATGDPAYEQYFGPGTRLTVT.

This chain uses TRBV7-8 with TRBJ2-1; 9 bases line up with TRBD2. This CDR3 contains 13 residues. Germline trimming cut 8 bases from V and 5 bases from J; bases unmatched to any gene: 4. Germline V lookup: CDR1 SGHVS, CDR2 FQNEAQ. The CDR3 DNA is TGTGCCAGCGGACGCGGGGGGGACAATGAGCAGTTCTTC. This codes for CASGRGGDNEQFF.

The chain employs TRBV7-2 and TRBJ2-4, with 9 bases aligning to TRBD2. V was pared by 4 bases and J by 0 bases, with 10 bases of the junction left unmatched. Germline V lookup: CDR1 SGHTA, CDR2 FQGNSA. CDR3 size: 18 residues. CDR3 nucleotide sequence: TGTGCCAGCAGCTCCTCGCGACTAGCGGTGATAGCCAAAAACATTCAGTACTTC. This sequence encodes CASSSSRLAVIAKNIQYF. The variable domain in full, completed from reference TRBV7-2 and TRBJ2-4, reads GAGVSQSPSNKVTEKGKDVELRCDPISGHTALYWYRQSLGQGLEFLIYFQGNSAPDKSGLPSDRFSAERTGGSVSTLTIQRTQQEDSAVYLCASSSSRLAVIAKNIQYFGAGTRLSVL.

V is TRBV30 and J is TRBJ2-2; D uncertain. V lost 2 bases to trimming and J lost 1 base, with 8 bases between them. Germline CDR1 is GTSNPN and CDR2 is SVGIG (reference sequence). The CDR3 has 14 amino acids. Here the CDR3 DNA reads TGTGCCTGGAGTTTGGGCTTGAACACCGGGGAGCTGTTTTTT. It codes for CAWSLGLNTGELFF. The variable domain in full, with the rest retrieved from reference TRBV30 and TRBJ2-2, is SQTIHQWPATLVQPVGSPLSLECTVEGTSNPNLYWYRQAAGRGLQLLFYSVGIGQISSEVPQNLSASRPQDRQFILSSKKLLLSDSGFYLCAWSLGLNTGELFFGEGSRLTVL.

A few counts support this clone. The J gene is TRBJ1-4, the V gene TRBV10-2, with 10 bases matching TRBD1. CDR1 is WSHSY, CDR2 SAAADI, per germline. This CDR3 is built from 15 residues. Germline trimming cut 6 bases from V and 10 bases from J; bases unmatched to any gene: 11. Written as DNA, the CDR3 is TGCGCCAGCAGCGACAGGGGGCGCGAGGGGGGAAAACTGTTTTTT. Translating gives CASSDRGREGGKLFF.

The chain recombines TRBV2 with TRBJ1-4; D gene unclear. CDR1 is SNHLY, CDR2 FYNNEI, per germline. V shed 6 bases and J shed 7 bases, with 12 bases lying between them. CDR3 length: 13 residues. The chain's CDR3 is CASSPSGVEKLFF. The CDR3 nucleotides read TGTGCCAGCAGCCCTAGTGGTGTTGAAAAACTGTTTTTT.

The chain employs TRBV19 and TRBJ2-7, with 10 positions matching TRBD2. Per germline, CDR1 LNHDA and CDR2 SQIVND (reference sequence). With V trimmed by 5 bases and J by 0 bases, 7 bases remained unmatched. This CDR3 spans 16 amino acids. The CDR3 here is CASSRLAGGHSYEQYF. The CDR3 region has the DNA TGTGCCAGTAGTCGATTAGCGGGGGGCCACTCCTACGAGCAGTACTTC.